These T cell receptor beta chains were read from a single sample in a study of T-cell reconstitution after alpha-beta-depleted transplantation in children. TCRdb recomputed calls from the PCR reads with MiXCR, one row per CDR3 protein. The profile covers about 510,000 distinct CDR3 sequences, with about an eighth appearing a single time and 13% to 15% taken by the ten largest. This material consisted of PBMCs, mostly from graft donor cells, taken 180 days after TCRalphabeta/CD19-depleted stem cell transplant. The receptor source for this set is a female patient aged 2 to 10 who had a stem cell transplant for aplastic anemia, so the T cells may come from the graft donor. The CDR3 runs from the conserved cysteine through the conserved F or W. The D gene is left open where the match is weak.

j_call d_call v_call cdr3_aa
TRBJ2-1 NA TRBV11-2 CASSLDPGASYNEQFF
TRBJ2-7 TRBD1 TRBV29-1 CSVVTGTYEQYF
TRBJ2-4 TRBD1 TRBV20-1 CSAREDRAKNIQYF
TRBJ2-1 NA TRBV20-1 CSARDLTRSYNEQFF
TRBJ2-7 TRBD2 TRBV12-3/TRBV12-4 CASSLAHGLAVQQYF
TRBJ2-1 TRBD2 TRBV5-1 CASSPTLTSEPYNEQFF
TRBJ2-1 TRBD2 TRBV7-2 CASSLLSSGRAVDEQFF
TRBJ2-3 TRBD2 TRBV7-3 CASSLSGRNGWRDTQYF
TRBJ2-1 TRBD2 TRBV4-2 CASSQRTSGRFNEQFF
TRBJ1-1 TRBD1 TRBV12-5 CASGTGQGGSNTEAFF
TRBJ1-1 NA TRBV2 CAAHRGAFF
TRBJ1-2 NA TRBV7-2 CASSLQGAGNYGYTF
TRBJ2-1 TRBD2 TRBV9 CASSVAMGLGSYNEQFF
TRBJ2-2 TRBD2 TRBV11-3 CASSPLAGGRTGELFF
TRBJ2-3 NA TRBV7-2 CASSLAGDSTDTQYF
TRBJ1-3 NA TRBV29-1 CSVRQGSSGNTIYF
TRBJ1-3 NA TRBV2 CASRLRQSSGNTIYF
TRBJ2-4 NA TRBV6-5 CASSSLPYGGPNIQYF
TRBJ1-2 NA TRBV28 CASSSLLTTDSTYGYTF
TRBJ2-1 TRBD2 TRBV7-3 CASSLASGRHNEQFF
TRBJ2-1 NA TRBV1 CTSSQDVVASGGQHNEQFF
TRBJ2-7 NA TRBV6-2/TRBV6-3 CASSPSASYEQYF
TRBJ2-2 TRBD2 TRBV14 CASSPSGRVTGELFF
TRBJ2-3 TRBD1 TRBV24-1 CATSDLGTASDTQYF
TRBJ2-7 TRBD1 TRBV6-2/TRBV6-3 CASSPRAGRDRGMSEQYF
TRBJ2-3 NA TRBV18 CASSLLRSLGSTDTQYF
TRBJ1-1 NA TRBV6-5 CASSYSLGAGNTEAFF
TRBJ2-6 TRBD2 TRBV5-1 CASGPTGGGSGANVLTF
TRBJ1-2 TRBD1 TRBV6-2/TRBV6-3 CASSYRTTGWDGYTF
TRBJ1-1 NA TRBV18 CASSPGGEGNTEAFF
TRBJ2-7 TRBD1 TRBV11-1 CASSSGQLISYEQYF